The source of this TCR beta chain is a study of blood T cell repertoires in COVID-19. The length of the CDR3 is 15 residues. In germline, CDR1 is MDHEN, CDR2 SYDVKM. V was cut by 2 bases and J by 8 bases, with 15 bases left in between. Sequenced by immunoSEQ multiplex PCR; TCRdb stores in-frame clones only, minus some. The repertoire holds about 300,000 clones, with about 88% as singletons. Material for sequencing was peripheral blood. This chain links TRBV28 with TRBJ1-4; D is perhaps TRBD1 (5 bases). The TCR sequence derives from a human donor with COVID-19, enrolled during active disease. The donor label of this sample is uncertain. The CDR3 nucleotides read TGTGCCAGCAGTTTAGTTGGGGGGAGTCTGGAAAAACTGTTTTTT. Amino acids: CASSLVGGSLEKLFF.